This entry describes one T cell receptor beta chain. This record belongs to a study of shared T cell receptors in the human thymus. Here immunoSEQ multiplex PCR was the method, and the copy in TCRdb shows in-frame clones only, minus some. The sample shows a few hundred thousand clones, over 90% of them seen only once. The CDR3 runs to 15 residues. The germline CDR1 and CDR2 sequences are LGHNA and YNFKEQ. With 4 bases clipped from V and 4 bases from J, the junction kept 7 bases outside the gene matches. This clonotype originated in a human donor. Sequenced: thymocytes. The chain employs TRBV4-2 and TRBJ2-7, with 10 bases aligning to TRBD2. The chain's CDR3 is CASSLLAGDAYEQYF. The CDR3 DNA reads TGTGCCAGCAGCCTGCTAGCGGGAGACGCATACGAGCAGTACTTC.